The entry below gives a single T cell receptor beta chain sequence along with its context. It lacks a known antigen. Base qualities are missing; no much larger clone stands one base away. The data are from a study of shared clonotypes between healthy human individuals (dated by TCRdb to the early 2020s). Study-level background: The cohort included three men and a couple of women between 18 and 49 years of age. For each donor, three plates each were used for CD4 naive and CD4 memory, two plates were used for CD8 naive, and one plate was used for CD8 memory. Blood TCR repertoires of roughly 5 healthy adults were deeply sequenced to estimate repertoire size and the extent of clonotype sharing between individuals. Libraries were prepared and TCR repertoires were sequenced by different laboratories using diverse techniques, in order to increase sequencing depth and limit assay-specific biases. Between about 0.94 and 8.9 billion PBMCs per donor were obtained by leukapheresis.

The donors were healthy, HIV-negative adults with no recently reported acute infections or vaccinations. Every donor was a Caucasian adult residing in Nashville, Tennessee, USA. CD4+ T cells were enriched through magnetic negative selection, after which naive cells were positively selected on CD45RA and the remaining negative fraction served as the memory subset. Blood was collected by leukapheresis, and PBMCs were isolated by Ficoll-Histopaque density gradient centrifugation and then cryopreserved in liquid nitrogen vapor phase. Purity and quantity of every magnetically sorted T cell population were checked by analytical flow cytometry. Genomic DNA was isolated from every sorted fraction and measured by UV absorbance on a Nanodrop 2000c. Broad study findings and their caveats: Across a handful of donors, approximately 5% of naive CD4, roughly 3.4% of naive CD8, roughly 2.2% of memory CD4, and approximately 0.42% of memory CD8 clonotypes were shared. Rarefaction of sorted-subset datasets indicated incomplete sequencing despite the large sequencing depth. Higher generation probabilities were observed for clonotypes shared by all four sorted-subset donors than for non-shared clonotypes. Pairwise subsampling indicated that sequencing depth was expected to affect the degree of clonotype sharing among donors. Sampling was restricted to blood, and TCR repertoires in tissue are likely to differ from TCR repertoires in blood. Because the study included a small number of donors, the genetic and exposure-history diversity represented was limited. Naive subsets generally had larger estimated clonotype richness than memory subsets.

Using the deep immunoSEQ assay, multiplex PCR amplified TCR CDR3 regions from genomic DNA. Extracted genomic DNA from each cell subset was distributed evenly across all wells of several immunoSEQ 96-well plates, and each plate was treated as a replicate. For sorted subsets, 200 ng of genomic DNA, equivalent to 25,000 to 35,000 T cell genomes, went into each replicate PCR. Purified libraries were quantified with a Qubit 3.0 fluorometer, sized on a Bioanalyzer 2100, and re-quantified with the KAPA Library Quantification kit. Every immunoSEQ 96-well plate was sequenced on a dedicated single-read 150-cycle Illumina NextSeq 550 flow cell. As for the authors' bioinformatics: Because the immunoSEQ output held only junctional sequences and lacked quality scores, the filtering could not match the filtering applied to full-length reads. Sequences were annotated with PyIR, a Python wrapper for IgBLAST v1.9, and V/J genes and CDR3 were assigned using IMGT germline references. Reads were filtered out if the reads had weak V/J assignments (E-value above 1e-6), no CDR3, stop codons, out-of-frame junctions, or ambiguous translated residues. V3J clonotypes were defined as sequences sharing an identical inferred V gene, J gene, and CDR3 amino acid sequence. Percentage overlap between repertoires was calculated by dividing the number of shared unique clonotypes by the size of the smaller repertoire. Three approaches were used to assess repertoire richness: RTK rarefaction, the Chao1 estimator, and Recon v2.1 estimates of unobserved clonotypes. Generation probabilities for all TCRbeta clonotypes obtained by the gDNA method from a handful of donors were computed using OLGA. TCRdb holds this immuneACCESS table with in-frame rearrangements only. Some clones are missing; in checked studies, unresolved V genes explain under half, and the rest has no known cause. V, J and clone size were drawn from that table, and D and trimming were deduced from the DNA. This sample comprises some 2,500,000 clones, 92% of them detected only once. Around 0.4% of the sample comes from the top ten.

Sequenced material: naive CD4+ T cells from PBMCs. What the cell subset or site label conveys for this sample: CD45RA+ positively selected. The origin of this receptor is a man younger than 35 in good health. Some clones in this sample may be carry-over from other donors' samples.

CDR3 loop: CASSPGTQNTGELFF. The DNA sequence follows: TGTGCCAGCTCACCCGGGACACAGAACACCGGGGAGCTGTTTTTT. The sequence links TRBV18 to TRBJ2-2; perhaps TRBD1 is the D gene, with 6 bases matching. From the germline V gene, CDR1 is KGHSH and CDR2 is LQKENI. The CDR3 has 15 amino acids, counting the end cysteine and phenylalanine. The entry retains the CDR3 DNA only, 45 bases that are in frame from base 1. Relative to germline, V is 3 bases shorter and J is 1 base shorter, with 9 bases between their ends.